The clone carrying this TCR beta chain was counted only a few times. Its cognate antigen is unknown. The data originate from a study of T cells after yellow fever vaccination. Germline V gene lookup returns CDR1 MGHRA and CDR2 YSYEKL. The CDR3 totals 14 residues. V lost 1 base, J lost 1 base, and 7 bases lay in between. Each CDR3 protein is one row after TCRdb ran MiXCR on the 5' RACE reads. This sample has more than 80,000 distinct CDR3 sequences; under 6.5% occur once, and the top ten carry over 40%. General observations from the study: Most clones from primary vaccination resurfaced after the booster (around 97% CD4, 70% to 90% CD8). Abundant clonotypes from the bulk population could contaminate FACS-sorted repertoires. It was a small share of clonotypes that appeared in both CD4 and CD8 compartments.

This TCR was recovered from a man aged 18 to 30 who received the YFV17D yellow fever vaccine. The sample here was CD8+ T cells sorted from PBMCs, taken 10 days after the yellow fever booster vaccination. This chain uses TRBV4-1 with TRBJ1-1, with D possibly being TRBD1 (5 bases). The CDR3 protein is CASSQGRENTEAFF. Written as DNA, the CDR3 is TGCGCCAGCAGCCAAGGCAGGGAGAACACTGAAGCTTTCTTT.